Following are 5 T cell receptor beta chains from one sample sequenced in a study of blood T cells in healthy people across ages. Next came a second PCR, run for roughly 6 to 11 cycles, which used a sample-barcoded 5' primer along with a J-beta primer mix. TCRdb redid the calling of the 5' RACE reads with MiXCR, one entry per CDR3 protein. The table includes 1.5 million to 1.8 million distinct CDR3 sequences, approximately 43% detected once. The sequenced sample consisted of blood. The receptors shown here come from a woman aged 18-29 years in good health.

The table lists this clonotype with many counts. This sequence joins TRBV11-1 and TRBJ2-3; 10 positions match TRBD2. In germline, CDR1 is SGHAT, CDR2 FQDESV (reference sequence). The CDR3 is 16 amino acids. After removal of 4 bases from V and 10 bases from J, the junction contained 14 bases not matched to a gene. CDR3 in amino acids: CASSSKTSGHVGAQYF. In nucleotides, the CDR3 is TGTGCCAGCAGCTCAAAGACTAGCGGGCACGTTGGGGCGCAGTATTTT.

The V and J genes are TRBV7-3 and TRBJ2-1; 10 bases line up with TRBD2. The CDR3 is made up of 16 amino acids. CDR1 and CDR2 (germline): SGHTA, FQGTGA. With V trimmed by 5 bases and J by 13 bases, 17 bases remained unmatched. The CDR3 sequence is CASSESLAGAPPAQFF. In DNA, the CDR3 is TGTGCCAGCAGCGAGAGTCTAGCGGGAGCTCCCCCCGCCCAGTTCTTC. Supplemented by reference TRBV7-3 and TRBJ2-1, the full variable domain reads GAGVSQTPSNKVTEKGKYVELRCDPISGHTALYWYRQSLGQGPEFLIYFQGTGAADDSGLPNDRFFAVRPEGSVSTLKIQRTERGDSAVYLCASSESLAGAPPAQFFGPGTRLTVL.

This clonotype appeared a few times. This rearrangement joins TRBV20-1 to TRBJ2-7, with TRBD2 matching 7 bases. Germline V gene lookup returns CDR1 DFQATT and CDR2 SNEGSKA (reference sequence). The CDR3 sequence is 14 residues long. With V trimmed by 1 base and J by 4 bases, 7 bases remained unmatched. This CDR3 reads CSARAGREFYEQYF. The DNA for the CDR3 is TGCAGTGCTAGAGCAGGGCGGGAGTTTTACGAGCAGTACTTC.

Only a few counts were recorded for this clonotype. The chain employs TRBV4-3 and TRBJ2-1; D possibly corresponds to TRBD2 (6 bases). Germline loops: CDR1 LGHNA, CDR2 YSLEER. The V gene lost 5 bases and the J gene lost 1 base, with 18 bases spanning the gap. The length of the CDR3 is 17 residues. The CDR3 is CASSRGGAQSSYNEQFF. CDR3 DNA: TGCGCCAGCAGCAGAGGAGGGGCTCAATCTTCCTACAATGAGCAGTTCTTC.

At least ten counts were recorded for this clonotype. The genes are TRBV6-1 and TRBJ1-1; 9 nucleotides align to TRBD1. Germline V gene lookup returns CDR1 MNHNS and CDR2 SASEGT. With V trimmed by 4 bases and J by 8 bases, 8 bases remained unmatched. The CDR3 is 14 amino acids. As DNA, the CDR3 is TGTGCCAGCAGTGGGGGGACAGGGATGGGAGAAGCTTTCTTT. Translation: CASSGGTGMGEAFF.